This T cell receptor beta chain appears in the sequencing data of a study of T-cell reconstitution after alpha-beta-depleted transplantation in children. This sample's TCRbeta library carried unique molecular identifier barcodes. TCRdb reprocessed the PCR reads with MiXCR, giving one entry per CDR3 protein. The data show 600,000 to 700,000 distinct CDR3 sequences, around 12% seen once. This clonotype was recorded many times. The CDR3 is 13 residues long. Per the germline V gene, CDR1 is SGHTA and CDR2 is FQGNSA. V was trimmed by 9 bases and J by 4 bases, leaving 13 bases between them. The V and J genes are TRBV7-2 and TRBJ2-1; TRBD1 might be the D (5 bases). This receptor was identified in a girl aged 2 to 10 with congenital amegakaryocytic thrombocytopenia, due to receive a stem cell transplant. The sample consisted of PBMCs, taken before TCRalphabeta/CD19-depleted stem cell transplant. The CDR3 region has the DNA TGTGCCAGTGGGCAGGGTCGGTACAATGAGCAGTTCTTC. Translating it yields CASGQGRYNEQFF.